This T cell receptor beta chain came from a study of PD-1 blockade in classical Hodgkin lymphoma. Study-wide findings and caveats: A reduction in baseline TCR diversity was reportedly seen in newly diagnosed patients relative to healthy donors.

The CDR3 has 14 amino acids. Germline CDR1 is SEHNR and CDR2 is FQNEAQ (reference sequence). V lost 5 bases and J lost 7, with 15 bases in between. For this clone: The antigen remains unidentified.

Brentuximab vedotin exposure varied, and every patient relapsed after autologous stem cell transplantation. Assay used: immunoSEQ multiplex PCR; TCRdb lists only in-frame clones, some missing. Counted here are about 36,000 clones, roughly two thirds occurring once; the ten biggest clones make up 11% to 15%. The chain is built from TRBV7-9 and TRBJ2-1; unclear D gene. The receptor comes from a human donor with classical Hodgkin lymphoma. The specimen comprised peripheral blood mononuclear cells (PBMCs), sampled before the second cycle of nivolumab. The CDR3 coding sequence is TGTGCCAGCAGCCCCCGGCTAAGGTTTAATGAGCAGTTCTTC. This codes for CASSPRLRFNEQFF.